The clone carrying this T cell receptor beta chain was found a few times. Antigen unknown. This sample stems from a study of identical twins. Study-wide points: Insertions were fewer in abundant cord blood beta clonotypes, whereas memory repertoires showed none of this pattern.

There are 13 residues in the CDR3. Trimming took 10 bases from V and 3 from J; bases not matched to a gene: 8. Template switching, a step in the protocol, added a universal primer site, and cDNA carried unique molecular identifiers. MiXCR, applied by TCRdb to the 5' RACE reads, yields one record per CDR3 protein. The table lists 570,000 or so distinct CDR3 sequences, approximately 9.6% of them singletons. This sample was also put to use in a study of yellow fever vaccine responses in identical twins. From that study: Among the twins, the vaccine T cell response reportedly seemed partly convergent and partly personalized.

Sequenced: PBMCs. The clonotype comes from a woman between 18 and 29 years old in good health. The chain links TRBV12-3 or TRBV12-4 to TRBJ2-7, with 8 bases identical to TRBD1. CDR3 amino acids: CATANRGVYEQYF. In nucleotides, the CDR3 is TGTGCCACTGCAAACAGGGGGGTCTACGAGCAGTACTTC.